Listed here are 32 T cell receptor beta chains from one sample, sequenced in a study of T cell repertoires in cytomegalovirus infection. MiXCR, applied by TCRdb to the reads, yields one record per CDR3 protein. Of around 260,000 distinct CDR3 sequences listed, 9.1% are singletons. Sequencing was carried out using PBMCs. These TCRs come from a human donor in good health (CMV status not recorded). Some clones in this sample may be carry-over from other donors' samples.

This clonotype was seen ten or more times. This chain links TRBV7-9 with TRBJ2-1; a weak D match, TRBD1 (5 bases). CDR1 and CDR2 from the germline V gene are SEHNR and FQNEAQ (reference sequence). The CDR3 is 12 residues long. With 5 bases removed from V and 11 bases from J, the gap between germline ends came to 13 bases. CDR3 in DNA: TGTGCCAGCAGCCTAACAGGTGAAAAGCAGTTCTTC. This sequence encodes CASSLTGEKQFF.

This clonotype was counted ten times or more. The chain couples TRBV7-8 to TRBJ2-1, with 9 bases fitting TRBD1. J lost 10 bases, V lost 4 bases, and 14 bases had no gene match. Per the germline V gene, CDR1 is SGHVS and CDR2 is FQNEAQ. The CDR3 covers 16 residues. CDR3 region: CASSYRSGTGNREQFF. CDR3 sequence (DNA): TGTGCCAGCAGCTACCGATCCGGGACAGGGAACCGCGAGCAGTTCTTC.

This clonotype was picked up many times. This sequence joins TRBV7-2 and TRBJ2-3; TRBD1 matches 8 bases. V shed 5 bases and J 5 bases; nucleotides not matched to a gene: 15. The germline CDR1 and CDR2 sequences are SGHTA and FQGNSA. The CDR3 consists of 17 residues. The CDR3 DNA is TGTGCCAGCAGCCGAGTCGGGACAGGCGTAATACGAGATACGCAGTATTTT. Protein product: CASSRVGTGVIRDTQYF.

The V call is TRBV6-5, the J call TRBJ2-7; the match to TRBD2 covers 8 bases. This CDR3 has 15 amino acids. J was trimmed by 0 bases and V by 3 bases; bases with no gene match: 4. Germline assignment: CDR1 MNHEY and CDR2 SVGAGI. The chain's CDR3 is CASSYSGTSSYEQYF. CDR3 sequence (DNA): TGTGCCAGCAGTTATTCCGGGACTAGCTCCTACGAGCAGTACTTC.

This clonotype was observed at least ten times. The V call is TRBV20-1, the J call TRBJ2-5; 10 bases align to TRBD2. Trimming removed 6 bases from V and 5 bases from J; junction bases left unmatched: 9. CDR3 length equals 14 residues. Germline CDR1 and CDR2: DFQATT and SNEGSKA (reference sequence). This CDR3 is CSASPSGGGETQYF. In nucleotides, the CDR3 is TGCAGTGCAAGCCCTAGCGGGGGAGGCGAGACCCAGTACTTC.

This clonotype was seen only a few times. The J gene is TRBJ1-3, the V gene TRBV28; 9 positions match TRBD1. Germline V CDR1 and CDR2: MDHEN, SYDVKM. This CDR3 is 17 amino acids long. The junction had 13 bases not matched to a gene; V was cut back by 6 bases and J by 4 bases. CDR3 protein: CASSLMGWTGAGNTIYF. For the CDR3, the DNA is TGTGCCAGCAGCCTTATGGGATGGACAGGGGCCGGAAACACCATATATTTT.

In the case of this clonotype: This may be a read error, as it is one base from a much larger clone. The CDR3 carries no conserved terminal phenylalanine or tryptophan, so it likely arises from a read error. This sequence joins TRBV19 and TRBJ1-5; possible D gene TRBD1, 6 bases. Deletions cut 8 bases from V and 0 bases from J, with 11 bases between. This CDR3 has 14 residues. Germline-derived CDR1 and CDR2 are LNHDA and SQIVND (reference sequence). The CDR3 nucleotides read TGTGCCAGTGGAGACAGGAGTAGCAATCAGCCCCAGCATTAT. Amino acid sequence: CASGDRSSNQPQHY.

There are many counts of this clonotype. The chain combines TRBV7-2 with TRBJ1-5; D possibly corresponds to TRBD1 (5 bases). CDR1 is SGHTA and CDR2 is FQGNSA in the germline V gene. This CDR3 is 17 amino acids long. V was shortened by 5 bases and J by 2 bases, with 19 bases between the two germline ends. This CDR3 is CASSARGIGGGNQPQHF. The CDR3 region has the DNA TGTGCCAGCAGCGCGCGGGGCATCGGGGGGGGCAATCAGCCCCAGCATTTT.

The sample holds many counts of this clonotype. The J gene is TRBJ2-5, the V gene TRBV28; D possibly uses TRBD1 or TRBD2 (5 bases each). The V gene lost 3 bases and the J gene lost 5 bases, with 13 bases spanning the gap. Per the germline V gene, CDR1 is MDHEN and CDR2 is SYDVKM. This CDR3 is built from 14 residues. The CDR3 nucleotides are TGTGCCAGCAGTTTCCCCGGCAGGGAGGAGACCCAGTACTTC. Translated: CASSFPGREETQYF.

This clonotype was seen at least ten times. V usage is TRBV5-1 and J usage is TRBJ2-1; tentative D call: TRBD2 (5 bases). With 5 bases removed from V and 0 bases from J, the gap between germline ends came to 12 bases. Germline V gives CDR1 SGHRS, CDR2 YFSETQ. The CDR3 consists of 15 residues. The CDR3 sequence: CASSPLADSYNEQFF. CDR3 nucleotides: TGCGCCAGCAGTCCCCTAGCAGACTCCTACAATGAGCAGTTCTTC.

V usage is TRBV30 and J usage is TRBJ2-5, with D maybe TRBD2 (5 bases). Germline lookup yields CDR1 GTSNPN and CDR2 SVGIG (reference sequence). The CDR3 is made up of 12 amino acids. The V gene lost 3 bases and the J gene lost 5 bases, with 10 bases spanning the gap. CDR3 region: CAWRRAEETQYF. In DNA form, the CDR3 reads TGTGCCTGGAGGAGGGCCGAGGAGACCCAGTACTTC.

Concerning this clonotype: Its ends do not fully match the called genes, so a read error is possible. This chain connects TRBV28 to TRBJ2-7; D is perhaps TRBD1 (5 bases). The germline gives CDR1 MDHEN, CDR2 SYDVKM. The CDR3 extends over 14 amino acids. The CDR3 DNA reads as TGTGCCACCAGTTTTCAGCAGGGTTTCAACGAGCAGTACTTC. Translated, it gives CATSFQQGFNEQYF.

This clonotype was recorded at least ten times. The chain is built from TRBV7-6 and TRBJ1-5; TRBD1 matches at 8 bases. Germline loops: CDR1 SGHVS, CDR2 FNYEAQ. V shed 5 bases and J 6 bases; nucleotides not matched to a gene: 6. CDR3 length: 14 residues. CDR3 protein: CASSPGQGSQPQHF. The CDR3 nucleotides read TGTGCCAGCAGCCCTGGACAGGGTAGTCAGCCCCAGCATTTT.

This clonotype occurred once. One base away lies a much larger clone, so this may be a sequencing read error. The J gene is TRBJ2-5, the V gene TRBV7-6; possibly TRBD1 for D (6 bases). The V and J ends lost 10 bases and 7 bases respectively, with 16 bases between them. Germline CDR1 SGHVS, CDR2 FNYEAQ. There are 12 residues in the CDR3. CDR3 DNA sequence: TGTGCCACCAGGGGAGAAAGTTCGACCCAGTACTTC. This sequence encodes CATRGESSTQYF. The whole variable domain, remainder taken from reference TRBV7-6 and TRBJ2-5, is GAGVSQSPRYKVTKRGQDVALRCDPISGHVSLYWYRQALGQGPEFLTYFNYEAQQDKSGLPNDRFSAERPEGSISTLTIQRTEQRDSAMYRCATRGESSTQYFGPGTRLLVL.

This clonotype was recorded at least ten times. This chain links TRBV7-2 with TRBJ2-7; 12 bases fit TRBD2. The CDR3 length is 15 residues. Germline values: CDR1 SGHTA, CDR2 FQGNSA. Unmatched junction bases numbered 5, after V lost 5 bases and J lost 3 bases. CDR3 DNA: TGTGCCAGCAGCGCAACTAGCGGGGGGCTCTACGAGCAGTACTTC. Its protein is CASSATSGGLYEQYF.

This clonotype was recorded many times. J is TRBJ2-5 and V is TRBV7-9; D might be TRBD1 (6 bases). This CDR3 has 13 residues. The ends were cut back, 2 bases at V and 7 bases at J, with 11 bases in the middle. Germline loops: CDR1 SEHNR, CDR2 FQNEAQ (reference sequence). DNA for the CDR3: TGTGCCAGCAGCTTAACCGAAGGGGGGACCCAGTACTTC. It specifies CASSLTEGGTQYF.

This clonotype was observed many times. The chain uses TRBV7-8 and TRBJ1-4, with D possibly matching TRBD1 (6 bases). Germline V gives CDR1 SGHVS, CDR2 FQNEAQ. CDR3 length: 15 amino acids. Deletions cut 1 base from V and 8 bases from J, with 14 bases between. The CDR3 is CASSLDPGTIEKLFF. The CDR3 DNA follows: TGTGCCAGCAGCTTAGATCCCGGGACAATCGAAAAACTGTTTTTT.

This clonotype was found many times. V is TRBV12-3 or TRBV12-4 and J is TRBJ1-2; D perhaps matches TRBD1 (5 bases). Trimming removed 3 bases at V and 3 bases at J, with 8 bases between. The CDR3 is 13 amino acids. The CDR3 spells CASSFARDYGYTF. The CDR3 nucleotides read TGTGCCAGCAGTTTCGCCAGGGACTATGGCTACACCTTC.

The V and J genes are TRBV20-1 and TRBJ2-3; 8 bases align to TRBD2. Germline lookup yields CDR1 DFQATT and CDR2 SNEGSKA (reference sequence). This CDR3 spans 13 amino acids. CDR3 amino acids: CTCGRLGTDTQYF. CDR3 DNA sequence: TGCACCTGCGGGAGGCTAGGCACAGATACGCAGTATTTT.

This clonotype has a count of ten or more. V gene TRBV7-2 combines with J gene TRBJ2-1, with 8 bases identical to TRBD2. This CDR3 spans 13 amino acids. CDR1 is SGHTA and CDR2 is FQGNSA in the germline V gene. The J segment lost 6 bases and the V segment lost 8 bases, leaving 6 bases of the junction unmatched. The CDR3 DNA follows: TGTGCCAGCGGAAAGCGGGGGTTCAATGAGCAGTTCTTC. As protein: CASGKRGFNEQFF.

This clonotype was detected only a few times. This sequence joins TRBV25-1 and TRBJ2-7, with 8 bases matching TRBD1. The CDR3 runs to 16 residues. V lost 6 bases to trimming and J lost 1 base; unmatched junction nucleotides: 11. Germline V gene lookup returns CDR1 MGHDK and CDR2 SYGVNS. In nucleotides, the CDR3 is TGTGCCAGCAGGAGGAGTGGTACAGGGGGGTCCTACGAGCAGTACTTC. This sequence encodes CASRRSGTGGSYEQYF.

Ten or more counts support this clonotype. CDR3 bases: TGTGCCAGCAGTCCCCGACAGTTCCAAGAGACCCAGTACTTC. Protein sequence: CASSPRQFQETQYF. The chain has TRBV28 and TRBJ2-5, with TRBD1 as a possible D gene (5 bases). V was clipped by 5 bases and J by 1 base, with 11 bases between them. Germline values: CDR1 MDHEN, CDR2 SYDVKM. The CDR3 is 14 amino acids.

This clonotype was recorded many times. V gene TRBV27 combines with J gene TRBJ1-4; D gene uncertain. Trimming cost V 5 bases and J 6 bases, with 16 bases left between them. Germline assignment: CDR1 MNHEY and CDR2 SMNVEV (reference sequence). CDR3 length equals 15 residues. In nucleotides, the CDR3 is TGTGCCAGCAGTGCCCTGGACGGAGGTCATGAAAAACTGTTTTTT. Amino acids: CASSALDGGHEKLFF.

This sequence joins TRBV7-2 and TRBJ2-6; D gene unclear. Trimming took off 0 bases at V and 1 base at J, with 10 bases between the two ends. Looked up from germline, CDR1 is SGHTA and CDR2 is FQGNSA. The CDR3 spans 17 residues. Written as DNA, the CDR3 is TGTGCCAGCAGCTTAGCGCCATGGGGATCTGGGGCCAACGTCCTGACTTTC. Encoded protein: CASSLAPWGSGANVLTF.

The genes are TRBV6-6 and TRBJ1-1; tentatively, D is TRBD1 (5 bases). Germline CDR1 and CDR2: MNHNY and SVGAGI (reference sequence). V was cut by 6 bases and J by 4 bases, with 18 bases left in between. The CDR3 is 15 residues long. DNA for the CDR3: TGTGCCAGCAGACCAACTCAGGGCGCACCCACTGAAGCTTTCTTT. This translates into CASRPTQGAPTEAFF.

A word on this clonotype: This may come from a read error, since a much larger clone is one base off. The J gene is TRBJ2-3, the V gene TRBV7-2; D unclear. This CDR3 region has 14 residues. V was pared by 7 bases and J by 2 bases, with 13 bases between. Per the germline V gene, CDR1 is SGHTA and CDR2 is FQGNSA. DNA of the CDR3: TGTGCCAGCACCCGGAACAGAGTCACAGATACGCAGTATTTT. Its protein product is CASTRNRVTDTQYF. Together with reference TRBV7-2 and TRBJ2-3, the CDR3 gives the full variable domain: GAGVSQSPSNKVTEKGKDVELRCDPISGHTALYWYRQSLGQGLEFLIYFQGNSAPDKSGLPSDRFSAERTGGSVSTLTIQRTQQEDSAVYLCASTRNRVTDTQYFGPGTRLTVL.

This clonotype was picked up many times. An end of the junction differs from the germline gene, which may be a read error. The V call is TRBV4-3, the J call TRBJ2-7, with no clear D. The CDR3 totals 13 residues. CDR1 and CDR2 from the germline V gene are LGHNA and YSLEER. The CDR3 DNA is TGCGCCAGCAGCCAAGGGCACTCCGACGAGCAGTACTTC. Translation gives CASSQGHSDEQYF.

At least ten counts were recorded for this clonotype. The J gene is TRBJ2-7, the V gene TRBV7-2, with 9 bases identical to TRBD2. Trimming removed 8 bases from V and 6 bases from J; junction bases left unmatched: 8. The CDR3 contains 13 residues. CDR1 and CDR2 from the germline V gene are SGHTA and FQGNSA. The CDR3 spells CASRERGVGEQYF. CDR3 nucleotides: TGTGCCAGCCGGGAGCGGGGGGTAGGCGAGCAGTACTTC.

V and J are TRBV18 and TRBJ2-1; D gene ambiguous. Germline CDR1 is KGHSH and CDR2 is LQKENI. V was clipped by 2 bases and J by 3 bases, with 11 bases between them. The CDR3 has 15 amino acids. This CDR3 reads CASSPERERYNEQFF. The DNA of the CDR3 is TGTGCCAGCTCACCAGAAAGGGAACGCTACAATGAGCAGTTCTTC.

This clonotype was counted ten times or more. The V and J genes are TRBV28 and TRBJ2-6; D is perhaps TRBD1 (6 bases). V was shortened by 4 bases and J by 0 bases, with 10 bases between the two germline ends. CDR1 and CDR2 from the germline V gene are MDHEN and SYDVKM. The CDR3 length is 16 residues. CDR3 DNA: TGTGCCAGCAGTTCCGGACAGCCCTCTGGGGCCAACGTCCTGACTTTC. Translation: CASSSGQPSGANVLTF.

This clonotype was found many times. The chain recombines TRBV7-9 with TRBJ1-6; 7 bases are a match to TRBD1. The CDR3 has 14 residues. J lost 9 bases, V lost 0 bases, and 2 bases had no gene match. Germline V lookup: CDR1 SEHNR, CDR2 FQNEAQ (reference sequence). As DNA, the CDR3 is TGTGCCAGCAGCTTAGCACAGGGGTTTTCACCCCTCCACTTT. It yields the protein CASSLAQGFSPLHF.

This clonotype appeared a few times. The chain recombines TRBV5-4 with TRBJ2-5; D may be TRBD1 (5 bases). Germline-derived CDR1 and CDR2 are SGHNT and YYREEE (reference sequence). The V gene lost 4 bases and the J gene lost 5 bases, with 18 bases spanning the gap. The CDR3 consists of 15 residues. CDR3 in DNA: TGTGCCAGCAGCCCGTCGACAGCTACTATGGAGACCCAGTACTTC. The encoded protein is CASSPSTATMETQYF.